This T cell receptor beta chain was captured in a study of glioma-infiltrating T cells after dendritic cell vaccination. Study-level information: Between the early 2000s and the early 2010s, patients got autologous tumor lysate-pulsed dendritic cell vaccines. Patients received three intradermal dendritic cell vaccine injections at biweekly intervals.

After removal of 4 bases from V and 4 bases from J, the junction contained 5 bases not matched to a gene. The germline V gene has CDR1 LNHDA and CDR2 SQIVND (reference sequence). This CDR3 is built from 15 residues. Produced via immunoSEQ multiplex PCR; TCRdb's table is partial and in-frame only. Altogether around 67,000 clones are present, about 76% being singletons, with the ten largest covering approximately 7.9%. The clonotype originates from a human donor with glioblastoma. The source material was blood, sampled before dendritic cell vaccination. The chain joins TRBV19 to TRBJ2-4; 9 nucleotides agree with TRBD1. CDR3 in amino acids: CASSKDRGEKNIQYF. For the CDR3, the DNA is TGTGCCAGTAGTAAGGACAGGGGTGAGAAAAACATTCAGTACTTC. The whole variable domain, filled in from reference TRBV19 and TRBJ2-4, reads DGGITQSPKYLFRKEGQNVTLSCEQNLNHDAMYWYRQDPGQGLRLIYYSQIVNDFQKGDIAEGYSVSREKKESFPLTVTSAQKNPTAFYLCASSKDRGEKNIQYFGAGTRLSVL.